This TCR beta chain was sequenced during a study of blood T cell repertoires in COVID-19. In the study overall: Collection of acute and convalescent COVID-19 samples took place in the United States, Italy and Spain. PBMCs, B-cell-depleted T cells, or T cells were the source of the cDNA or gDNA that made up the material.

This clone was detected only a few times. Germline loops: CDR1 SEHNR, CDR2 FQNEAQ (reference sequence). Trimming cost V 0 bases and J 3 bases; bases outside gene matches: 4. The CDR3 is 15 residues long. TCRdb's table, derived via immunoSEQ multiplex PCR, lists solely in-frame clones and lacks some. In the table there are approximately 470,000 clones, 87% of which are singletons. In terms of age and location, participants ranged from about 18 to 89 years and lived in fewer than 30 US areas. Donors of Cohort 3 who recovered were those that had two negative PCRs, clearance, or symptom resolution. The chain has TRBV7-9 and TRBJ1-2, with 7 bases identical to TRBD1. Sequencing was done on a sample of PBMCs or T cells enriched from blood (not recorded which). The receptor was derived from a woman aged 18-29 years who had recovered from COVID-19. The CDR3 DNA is TGTGCCAGCAGCTTAGCTAGACAGGGCCACTATGGCTACACCTTC. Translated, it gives CASSLARQGHYGYTF.